A selection of T cell receptor beta chains follows, all from one sample in a study of monozygotic twins with inflammatory bowel disease. TCRdb reprocessed the 5' RACE reads, keeping one entry per CDR3 protein, no DNA. The sample includes approximately 150,000 distinct CDR3 sequences. The sample comprised blood. The receptors derive from a human donor with ulcerative colitis or Crohn's disease, or a healthy co-twin of an affected twin (not recorded which). CDR3s include the opening cysteine and the closing phenylalanine or tryptophan.

>TRBJ2-5|TRBV9
CASSEDLRVETQYF
>TRBJ2-3|TRBV7-3
CASSLQTSGGQDTQYF
>TRBJ2-5|TRBV5-1
CASSFAGADRETQYF
>TRBJ2-7|TRBV6-5
CASSPRGAGGLRSEQYF
>TRBJ1-4|TRBV5-1
CASSGGRYNEKLFF
>TRBJ1-5|TRBV7-2
CASRGTAGQPQHF
>TRBJ2-2|TRBV4-1
CASSHQRRGRGTGELFF
>TRBJ2-3|TRBV7-9
CASSSSRAGRTDTQYF
>TRBJ2-3|TRBV6-2/TRBV6-3
CASTLLGQGVTDTQYF
>TRBJ2-1|TRBV11-2
CASRATGLSYNEQFF
>TRBJ1-1|TRBV28
CASIHAGNEAFF
>TRBJ2-1|TRBV27
CASRTNVGSGWWFF
>TRBJ2-7|TRBV11-1
CASSLNSAFYEQYF
>TRBJ2-3|TRBV20-1
CSARLVAGGPSDTQYF
>TRBJ2-2|TRBV29-1
CSVYITGELFF
>TRBJ1-1|TRBV12-3/TRBV12-4
CASSRPRVGGEAFF
>TRBJ1-4|TRBV28
CASSLTAKLFF
>TRBJ2-5|TRBV30
CAWRVTGWETQYF
>TRBJ2-7|TRBV30
CASDSVAYEQYF
>TRBJ2-3|TRBV20-1
CSAIRAGGLDTQYF
>TRBJ1-6|TRBV5-6
CASSSWDRGNSPLHF
>TRBJ2-1|TRBV12-3/TRBV12-4
CASKIRGLAALNEQFF
>TRBJ2-7|TRBV20-1
CSATRGAGEQYF
>TRBJ1-6|TRBV20-1
CSAAGTGALSNSPLHF
>TRBJ1-1|TRBV7-3
CASSLTGGGNTEAFF
>TRBJ2-7|TRBV5-1
CASSSRDRVPEQYF